Listed below are T cell receptor beta chains from one sample, sequenced in a study of T cell responses to AZD1222 COVID-19 vaccine. The method was immunoSEQ multiplex PCR; TCRdb's version includes in-frame clones alone and lacks a portion of them. The sample comprises over 100,000 clones, 70% to 90% of which are singletons, and roughly a sixth rests with the top ten. The sample was peripheral blood, taken on day 0 of AZD1222 vaccination. The receptors here all came from an adult in good health. The CDR3 runs from the conserved cysteine through the conserved F or W. A D gene is named only where the DNA matches it firmly. Clone size is shown for a subset of rows, as once, few, many or a class of expanded clone.

D | size | J | V | CDR3 | DNA
- | - | TRBJ1-1 | TRBV14 | CASSQVFTEAFF | TGTGCCAGCTCTCAGGTTTTTACTGAAGCTTTCTTT
TRBD1 | - | TRBJ1-2 | TRBV5-1 | CASSSGQPYGYTF | TGCGCCAGCAGCTCGGGACAGCCCTATGGCTACACCTTC
- | - | TRBJ1-2 | TRBV30 | CAQRVADGYTF | TGTGCCCAGCGCGTTGCTGATGGCTACACCTTC
- | - | TRBJ1-4 | TRBV5-1 | CASSRRGVVNEKLFF | TGCGCCAGCAGCCGGAGAGGGGTTGTTAATGAAAAACTGTTTTTT
- | - | TRBJ1-2 | TRBV2 | CASSERGESYGYTF | TGTGCCAGCAGTGAAAGGGGAGAGAGCTATGGCTACACCTTC
TRBD2 | - | TRBJ2-1 | TRBV5-4 | CASSPGGGYNEQFF | TGTGCCAGCAGCCCTGGGGGGGGTTACAATGAGCAGTTCTTC
- | - | TRBJ1-2 | TRBV6-5 | CASSYNSNPNYGYTF | TGTGCCAGCAGTTACAACTCAAACCCTAACTATGGCTACACCTTC
- | - | TRBJ1-1 | TRBV24-1 | CATSDPGQWNTEAFF | TGTGCCACCAGTGACCCGGGACAATGGAACACTGAAGCTTTCTTT
- | - | TRBJ2-7 | TRBV25-1 | CASSGDGYAYEQYF | TGTGCCAGCAGTGGGGACGGCTACGCCTACGAGCAGTACTTC
- | - | TRBJ2-2 | TRBV11-3 | CASSPGRGQNTGELFF | TGTGCCAGCAGTCCCGGCCGGGGGCAAAACACCGGGGAGCTGTTTTTT
TRBD2 | once | TRBJ2-3 | TRBV11-2 | CASSYSGGADTQYF | TGTGCCAGCAGCTATAGTGGGGGGGCAGATACGCAGTATTTT
TRBD1 | - | TRBJ2-2 | TRBV9 | CASSPRTGFQDTGELFF | TGTGCCAGCAGCCCCCGGACAGGGTTTCAGGACACCGGGGAGCTGTTTTTT
TRBD1 | few | TRBJ2-7 | TRBV5-5 | CASSPGQGQFLDEQYF | TGTGCCAGCAGCCCGGGACAGGGCCAGTTTTTGGACGAGCAGTACTTC
- | - | TRBJ2-5 | TRBV4-2 | CASTGGTDGGTQYF | TGTGCCAGCACAGGGGGGACTGACGGGGGGACCCAGTACTTC
- | - | TRBJ2-5 | TRBV12-3/TRBV12-4 | CASSATGQETQYF | TGTGCCAGCAGCGCGACGGGTCAAGAGACCCAGTACTTC
TRBD1 | - | TRBJ2-7 | TRBV5-1 | CASSYGTGIYEQYF | TGCGCCAGCAGCTACGGGACAGGGATCTACGAGCAGTACTTC
- | - | TRBJ1-1 | TRBV3-1/TRBV3-2 | CASSQGGDSTEAFF | TGTGCCAGCAGCCAAGGGGGGGATAGCACTGAAGCTTTCTTT
- | - | TRBJ1-2 | TRBV6-5 | CASSYSQGGGYGYTF | TGTGCCAGCAGTTACTCACAGGGAGGAGGCTATGGCTACACCTTC
TRBD1 | - | TRBJ1-2 | TRBV4-1 | CASSPPLTTGGYGYTF | TGCGCCAGCAGCCCTCCACTGACGACAGGGGGCTATGGCTACACCTTC
- | - | TRBJ1-2 | TRBV20-1 | CSETSLYGYTF | TGCAGTGAAACCTCTCTCTATGGCTACACCTTC
- | - | TRBJ1-1 | TRBV5-5 | CASSLGELLNTEAFF | TGTGCCAGCAGCTTAGGGGAACTACTGAACACTGAAGCTTTCTTT
TRBD2 | - | TRBJ2-3 | TRBV9 | CASSVGTSGGARTDTQYF | TGTGCCAGCAGCGTCGGGACTAGTGGGGGGGCCCGCACAGATACGCAGTATTTT
- | - | TRBJ1-1 | TRBV5-1 | CASSAGAGNTEAFF | TGCGCCAGCAGCGCAGGGGCCGGGAACACTGAAGCTTTCTTT
- | - | TRBJ2-3 | TRBV25-1 | CASSARGRADTQYF | TGTGCCAGCAGTGCAAGGGGCCGGGCAGATACGCAGTATTTT
- | - | TRBJ2-6 | TRBV7-8 | CASSRTSTTSGANVLTF | TGTGCCAGCAGCCGAACCTCGACCACCTCTGGGGCCAACGTCCTGACTTTC
- | - | TRBJ1-4 | TRBV1 | CTSSQDVGSGNEKLFF | -
- | once | TRBJ1-2 | TRBV6-5 | CASRPSGTIYGYTF | TGTGCCAGCCGTCCCTCGGGGACGATCTATGGCTACACCTTC
- | - | TRBJ1-5 | TRBV6-4 | CASSREGGNQPQHF | TGTGCCAGCAGCAGGGAGGGGGGCAACCAGCCCCAGCATTTT
- | - | TRBJ1-5 | TRBV7-2 | CASSLVGGRGNQPQHF | TGTGCCAGCAGCTTAGTTGGGGGCAGGGGCAATCAGCCCCAGCATTTT
TRBD2 | - | TRBJ2-3 | TRBV5-1 | CASSPKRGGLTDTQYF | TGCGCCAGCAGCCCGAAGCGGGGGGGCCTCACAGATACGCAGTATTTT
TRBD2 | - | TRBJ2-1 | TRBV11-3 | CASSFNGGARAYNEQFF | TGTGCCAGCAGCTTCAACGGGGGGGCGAGGGCTTACAATGAGCAGTTCTTC
TRBD2 | - | TRBJ2-3 | TRBV2 | CAITPRTRIRDTQYF | TGTGCCATTACTCCCCGGACTAGGATCCGAGATACGCAGTATTTT
- | - | TRBJ1-1 | TRBV29-1 | CSVERRNTEAFF | TGCAGCGTTGAACGCAGAAACACTGAAGCTTTCTTT
- | - | TRBJ1-2 | TRBV2 | CASREGEGIDGYTF | TGTGCCAGCAGGGAGGGGGAGGGTATCGATGGCTACACCTTC
- | few | TRBJ1-5 | TRBV6-1 | CASSEPGQNNQPQHF | TGTGCCAGCAGTGAACCCGGGCAGAACAATCAGCCCCAGCATTTT
TRBD2 | - | TRBJ2-3 | TRBV19 | CASSPTSGGSDTQYF | TGTGCCAGTAGTCCTACTAGCGGGGGTTCAGATACGCAGTATTTT
TRBD1 | - | TRBJ1-1 | TRBV5-1 | CASSTGQRKAFF | TGCGCCAGCAGCACGGGACAGAGAAAAGCTTTCTTT
TRBD1 | - | TRBJ1-5 | TRBV2 | CASSETGREHQPQHF | TGTGCCAGCAGTGAGACAGGGAGGGAGCATCAGCCCCAGCATTTT
- | - | TRBJ2-4 | TRBV6-8 | CASSYFSGERDIQYF | TGTGCCAGCAGTTACTTTTCCGGGGAGCGGGACATTCAGTACTTC
- | - | TRBJ2-7 | TRBV27 | CASSLFQTYEQYF | TGTGCCAGCAGTTTATTTCAGACGTACGAGCAGTACTTC
TRBD1 | few | TRBJ2-7 | TRBV7-9 | CASSSRQGIVDEQYF | TGTGCCAGCAGCTCGAGACAGGGAATTGTGGACGAGCAGTACTTC
- | - | TRBJ1-1 | TRBV7-3 | CASSLFGDTEAFF | TGTGCCAGCAGCTTATTTGGTGACACTGAAGCTTTCTTT
- | - | TRBJ1-5 | TRBV5-5 | CASSLLGNSNQPQHF | TGTGCCAGCAGCTTGTTAGGAAATAGCAATCAGCCCCAGCATTTT
TRBD1 | - | TRBJ1-2 | TRBV9 | CASSLSPLQGAGFYTF | TGTGCCAGCAGCCTAAGCCCCTTACAGGGGGCGGGCTTCTACACCTTC
- | - | TRBJ1-4 | TRBV19 | CASRPAGEGSNEKLFF | TGTGCCAGTAGGCCGGCAGGGGAAGGGTCTAATGAAAAACTGTTTTTT
- | - | TRBJ2-1 | TRBV14 | CASSQEMTIRRNEQFF | TGTGCCAGCAGCCAAGAGATGACTATCCGGCGGAATGAGCAGTTCTTC
TRBD1 | - | TRBJ1-1 | TRBV5-1 | CASSLRTGRNTEAFF | TGCGCCAGCAGCTTAAGGACAGGGCGAAACACTGAAGCTTTCTTT
- | - | TRBJ1-5 | TRBV25-1 | CASSETGGPSTQHF | TGTGCCAGCAGTGAAACTGGAGGGCCATCGACCCAGCATTTT
- | - | TRBJ1-2 | TRBV5-6 | CASSSPTGLNGYTF | TGTGCCAGCAGCTCACCTACAGGGTTGAATGGCTACACCTTC
TRBD2 | - | TRBJ2-7 | TRBV27 | CASSISGGPGEQYF | TGTGCCAGCAGTATATCGGGGGGGCCCGGGGAGCAGTACTTC
- | - | TRBJ1-1 | TRBV11-3 | CASSLGEGMNTEAFF | TGTGCCAGCAGCTTAGGGGAAGGGATGAACACTGAAGCTTTCTTT
TRBD1 | - | TRBJ1-6 | TRBV5-4 | CASSSYRGGSNSPLHF | TGTGCCAGCAGCTCGTACAGGGGAGGGAGTAATTCACCCCTCCACTTT
- | once | TRBJ2-6 | TRBV3-1/TRBV3-2 | CASSQGLLSGANVLTF | TGTGCCAGCAGCCAGGGTTTGCTTTCTGGGGCCAACGTCCTGACTTTC
- | - | TRBJ1-5 | TRBV10-1 | CASYLSNQPQHF | TGCGCCAGCTATTTGAGCAATCAGCCCCAGCATTTT
TRBD1 | - | TRBJ1-2 | TRBV7-2 | CASSRTGETYGYTF | TGTGCCAGCAGCCGGACAGGGGAGACTTATGGCTACACCTTC
- | - | TRBJ2-3 | TRBV10-2 | CAREGCGAGDTQYF | TGCGCCAGGGAGGGGTGCGGGGCGGGCGATACGCAGTATTTT
TRBD1 | - | TRBJ2-7 | TRBV13 | CASSRGGDEQYF | TGTGCCAGCAGCCGAGGGGGCGACGAGCAGTACTTC
- | - | TRBJ1-2 | TRBV2 | CASSPPWDWSYGYTF | TGTGCCAGCAGTCCCCCCTGGGACTGGAGCTATGGCTACACCTTC
TRBD1 | - | TRBJ2-1 | TRBV6-1 | CASSGRQGVFYNEQFF | TGTGCCAGCAGTGGACGACAGGGAGTTTTTTACAATGAGCAGTTCTTC